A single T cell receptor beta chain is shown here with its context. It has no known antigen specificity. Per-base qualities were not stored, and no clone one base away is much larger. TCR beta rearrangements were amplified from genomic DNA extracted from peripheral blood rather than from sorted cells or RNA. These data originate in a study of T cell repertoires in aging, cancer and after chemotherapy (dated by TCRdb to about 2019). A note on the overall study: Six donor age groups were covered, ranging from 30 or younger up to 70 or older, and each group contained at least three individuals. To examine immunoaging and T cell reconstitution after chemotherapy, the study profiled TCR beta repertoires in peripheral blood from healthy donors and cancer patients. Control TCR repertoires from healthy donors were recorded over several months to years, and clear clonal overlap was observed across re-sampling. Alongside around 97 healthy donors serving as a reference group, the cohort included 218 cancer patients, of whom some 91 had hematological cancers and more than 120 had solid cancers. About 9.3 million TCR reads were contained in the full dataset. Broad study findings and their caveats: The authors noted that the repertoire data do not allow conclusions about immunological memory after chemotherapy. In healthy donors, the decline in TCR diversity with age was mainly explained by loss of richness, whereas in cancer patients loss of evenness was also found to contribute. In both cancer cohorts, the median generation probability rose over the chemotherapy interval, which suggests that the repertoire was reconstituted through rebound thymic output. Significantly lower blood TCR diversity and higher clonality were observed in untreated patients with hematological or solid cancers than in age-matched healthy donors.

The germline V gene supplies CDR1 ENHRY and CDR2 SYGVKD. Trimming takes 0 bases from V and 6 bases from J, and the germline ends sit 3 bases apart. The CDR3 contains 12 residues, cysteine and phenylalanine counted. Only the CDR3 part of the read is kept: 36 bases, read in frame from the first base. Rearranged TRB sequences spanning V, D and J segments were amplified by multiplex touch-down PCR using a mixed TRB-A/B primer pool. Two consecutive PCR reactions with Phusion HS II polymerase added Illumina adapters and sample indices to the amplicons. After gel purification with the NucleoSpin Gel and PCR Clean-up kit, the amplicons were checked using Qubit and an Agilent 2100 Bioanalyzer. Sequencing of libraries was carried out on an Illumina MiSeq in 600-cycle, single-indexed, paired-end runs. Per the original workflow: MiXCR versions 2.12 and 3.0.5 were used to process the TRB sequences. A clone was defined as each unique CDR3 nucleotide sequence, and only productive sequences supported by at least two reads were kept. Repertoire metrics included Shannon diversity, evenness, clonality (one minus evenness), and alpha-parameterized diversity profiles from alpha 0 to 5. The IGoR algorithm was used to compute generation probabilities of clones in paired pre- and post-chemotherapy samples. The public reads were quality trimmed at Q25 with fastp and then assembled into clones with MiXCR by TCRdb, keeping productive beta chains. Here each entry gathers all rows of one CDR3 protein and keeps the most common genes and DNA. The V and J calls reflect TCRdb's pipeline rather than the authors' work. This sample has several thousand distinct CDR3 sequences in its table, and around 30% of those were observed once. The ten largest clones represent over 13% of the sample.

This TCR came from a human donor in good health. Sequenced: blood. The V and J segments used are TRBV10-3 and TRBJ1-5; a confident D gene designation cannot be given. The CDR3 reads CAISESTQPQHF. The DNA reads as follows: TGTGCCATCAGTGAGTCGACTCAGCCCCAGCATTTT.